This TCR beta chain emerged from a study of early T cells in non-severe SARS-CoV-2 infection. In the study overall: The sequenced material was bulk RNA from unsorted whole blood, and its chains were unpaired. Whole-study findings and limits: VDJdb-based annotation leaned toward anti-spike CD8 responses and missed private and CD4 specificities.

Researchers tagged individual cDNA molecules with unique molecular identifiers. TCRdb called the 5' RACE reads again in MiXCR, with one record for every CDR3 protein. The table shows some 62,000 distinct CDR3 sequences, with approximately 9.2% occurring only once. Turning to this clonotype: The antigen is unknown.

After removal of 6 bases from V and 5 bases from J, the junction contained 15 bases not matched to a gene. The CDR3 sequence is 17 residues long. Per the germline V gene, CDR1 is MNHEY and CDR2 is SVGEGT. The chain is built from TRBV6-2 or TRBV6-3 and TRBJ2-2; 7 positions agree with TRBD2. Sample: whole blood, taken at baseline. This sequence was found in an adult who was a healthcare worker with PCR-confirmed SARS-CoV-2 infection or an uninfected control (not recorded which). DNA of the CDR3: TGTGCCAGCAGCTCCCCCAGCGGGGTGAGTTGGACCGGGGAGCTGTTTTTT. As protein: CASSSPSGVSWTGELFF.